This T cell receptor (beta chain) came from a study of blood T cell repertoires in COVID-19. For the study at large: Whether acute or convalescent, the COVID-19 samples came from the United States, Italy and Spain. The analysed material was cDNA or gDNA that came from T cells, B-cell-depleted T cells, or PBMCs.

This clone appeared a few times. Authors' analysis steps: The authors estimated nucleated cell counts from reference gene primer amplification. The protocol was immunoSEQ multiplex PCR, while the TCRdb copy is restricted to in-frame clones and leaves out a portion. Clone size and V and J calls were adopted from that table, with D and trimming inferred from the DNA. The sample shows about 380,000 clones, 85% of them seen only once. The germline V and J ends were trimmed by 3 bases and 13 bases, with 13 bases remaining between them. Germline CDR1 and CDR2: MDHEN and SYDVKM. The CDR3 is 12 amino acids. The material sequenced was peripheral blood. V gene TRBV28 combines with J gene TRBJ2-1, with D tentatively TRBD1 (5 bases). The receptor was derived from a woman aged 18 to 35 with acute or convalescent COVID-19. The CDR3 nucleotides read TGTGCCAGCAGTTTGGCAGGGCTAATACAGTTCTTC. This translates into CASSLAGLIQFF.